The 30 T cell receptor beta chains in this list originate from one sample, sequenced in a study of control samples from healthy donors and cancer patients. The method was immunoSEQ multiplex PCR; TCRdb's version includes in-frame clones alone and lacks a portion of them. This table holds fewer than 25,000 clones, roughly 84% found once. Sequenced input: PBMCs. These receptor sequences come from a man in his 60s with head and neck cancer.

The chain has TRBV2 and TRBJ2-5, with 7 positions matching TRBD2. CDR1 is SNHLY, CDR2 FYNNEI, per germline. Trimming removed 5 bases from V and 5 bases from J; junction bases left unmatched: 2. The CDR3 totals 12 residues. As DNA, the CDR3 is TGTGCCAGCAGTCAGCGGGGTGAGACCCAGTACTTC. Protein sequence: CASSQRGETQYF.

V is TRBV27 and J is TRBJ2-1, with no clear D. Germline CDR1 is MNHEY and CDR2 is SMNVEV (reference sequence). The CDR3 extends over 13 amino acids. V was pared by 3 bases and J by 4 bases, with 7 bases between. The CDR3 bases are TGTGCCAGCAGTTTTGTATTGTACAATGAGCAGTTCTTC. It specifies CASSFVLYNEQFF.

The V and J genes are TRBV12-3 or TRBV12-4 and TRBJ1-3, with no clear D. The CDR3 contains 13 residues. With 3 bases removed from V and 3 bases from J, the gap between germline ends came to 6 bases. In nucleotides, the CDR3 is TGTGCCAGCAGTTTTATCGGTGGAAACACCATATATTTT. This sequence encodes CASSFIGGNTIYF.

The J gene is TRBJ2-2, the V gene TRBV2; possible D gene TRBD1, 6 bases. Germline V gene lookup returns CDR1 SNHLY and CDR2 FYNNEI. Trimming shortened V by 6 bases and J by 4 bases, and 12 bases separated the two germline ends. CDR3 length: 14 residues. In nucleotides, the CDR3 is TGTGCCAGCAGCTTACAGGGACCCACCGGGGAGCTGTTTTTT. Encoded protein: CASSLQGPTGELFF.

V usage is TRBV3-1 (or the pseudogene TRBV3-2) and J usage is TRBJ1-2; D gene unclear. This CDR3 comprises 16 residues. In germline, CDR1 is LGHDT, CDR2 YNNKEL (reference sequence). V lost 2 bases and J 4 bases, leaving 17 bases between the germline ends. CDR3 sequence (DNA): TGTGCCAGCAGCCAACCTGGACCCCGGAAAGGCTATGGCTACACCTTC. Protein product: CASSQPGPRKGYGYTF.

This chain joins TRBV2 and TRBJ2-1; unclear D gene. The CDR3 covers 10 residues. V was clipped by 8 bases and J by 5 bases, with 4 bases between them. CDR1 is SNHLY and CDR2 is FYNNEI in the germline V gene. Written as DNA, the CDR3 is TGTGCCAGCGACAACAATGAGCAGTTCTTC. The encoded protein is CASDNNEQFF.

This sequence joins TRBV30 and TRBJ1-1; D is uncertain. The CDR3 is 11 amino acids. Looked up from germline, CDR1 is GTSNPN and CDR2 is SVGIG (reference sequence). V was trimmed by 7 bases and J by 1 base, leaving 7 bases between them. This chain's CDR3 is CALSENTEAFF. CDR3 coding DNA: TGTGCCTTGTCCGAGAACACTGAAGCTTTCTTT.

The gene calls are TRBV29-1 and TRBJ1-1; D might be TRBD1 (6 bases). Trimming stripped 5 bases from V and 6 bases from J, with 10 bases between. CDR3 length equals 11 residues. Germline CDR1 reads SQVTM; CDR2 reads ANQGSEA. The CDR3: CSVPGQAEAFF. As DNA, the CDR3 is TGCAGCGTTCCGGGACAAGCTGAAGCTTTCTTT.

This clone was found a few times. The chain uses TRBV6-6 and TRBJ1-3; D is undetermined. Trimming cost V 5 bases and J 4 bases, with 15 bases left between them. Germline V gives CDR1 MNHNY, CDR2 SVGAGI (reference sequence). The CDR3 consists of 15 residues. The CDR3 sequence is CASSTASITGNTIYF. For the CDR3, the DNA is TGTGCCAGCAGTACCGCGTCAATTACCGGAAACACCATATATTTT.

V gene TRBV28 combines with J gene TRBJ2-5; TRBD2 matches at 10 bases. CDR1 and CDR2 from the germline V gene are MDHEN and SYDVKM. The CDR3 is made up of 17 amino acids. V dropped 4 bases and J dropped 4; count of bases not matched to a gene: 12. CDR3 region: CASSSSGLADPAETQYF. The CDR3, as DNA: TGTGCCAGCAGTTCTTCCGGACTAGCGGACCCCGCAGAGACCCAGTACTTC.

Here the CDR3 DNA reads TGTGCCAGTAGTCTCAATTCGAACACTGAAGCTTTCTTT. Translation: CASSLNSNTEAFF. V gene TRBV19 combines with J gene TRBJ1-1; no reliable D call. Germline loops: CDR1 LNHDA, CDR2 SQIVND (reference sequence). Trimming cost V 5 bases and J 1 base, with 8 bases left between them. CDR3 length equals 13 residues.

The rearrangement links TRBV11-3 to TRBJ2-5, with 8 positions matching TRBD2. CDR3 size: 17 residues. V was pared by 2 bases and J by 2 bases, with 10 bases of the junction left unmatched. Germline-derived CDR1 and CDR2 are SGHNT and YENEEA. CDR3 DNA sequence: TGTGCCAGCAGCTTATATCGGGGGGGATATCTACAAGAGACCCAGTACTTC. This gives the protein CASSLYRGGYLQETQYF.

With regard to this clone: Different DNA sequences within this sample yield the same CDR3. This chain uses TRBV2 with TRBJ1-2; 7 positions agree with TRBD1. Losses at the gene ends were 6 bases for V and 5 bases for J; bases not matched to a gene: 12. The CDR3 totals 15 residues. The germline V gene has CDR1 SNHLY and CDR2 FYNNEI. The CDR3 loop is CASSPLGTENYGYTF. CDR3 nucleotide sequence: TGTGCCAGCAGCCCCTTAGGGACAGAGAATTATGGCTACACCTTC.

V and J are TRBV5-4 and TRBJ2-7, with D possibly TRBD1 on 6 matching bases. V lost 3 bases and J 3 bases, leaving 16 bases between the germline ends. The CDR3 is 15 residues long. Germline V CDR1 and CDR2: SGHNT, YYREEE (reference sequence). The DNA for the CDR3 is TGTGCCAGCAGCTCGCCCCGGGACAACTTCTACGAGCAGTACTTC. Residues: CASSSPRDNFYEQYF.

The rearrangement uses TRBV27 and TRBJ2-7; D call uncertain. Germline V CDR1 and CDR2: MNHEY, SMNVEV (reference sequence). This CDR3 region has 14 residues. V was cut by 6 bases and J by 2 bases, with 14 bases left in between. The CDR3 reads CASRTRTLPYEQYF. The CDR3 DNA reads TGTGCCAGCAGGACGCGTACGCTACCCTACGAGCAGTACTTC.

In DNA, the CDR3 is TGTGCCAGCAGTCCCACCTCGCGACTAGTATCAGGCGAGCAGTTCTTC. Its protein is CASSPTSRLVSGEQFF. The chain uses TRBV27 and TRBJ2-1; the D gene is possibly TRBD2 (6 bases). The germline gives CDR1 MNHEY, CDR2 SMNVEV (reference sequence). This CDR3 contains 16 residues. V was trimmed by 5 bases and J by 10 bases, leaving 24 bases between them.

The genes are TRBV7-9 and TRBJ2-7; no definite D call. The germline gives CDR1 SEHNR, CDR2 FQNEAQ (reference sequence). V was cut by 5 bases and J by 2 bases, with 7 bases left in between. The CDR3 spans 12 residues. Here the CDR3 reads CASSQSTYEQYF. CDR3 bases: TGTGCCAGCAGCCAATCCACCTACGAGCAGTACTTC.

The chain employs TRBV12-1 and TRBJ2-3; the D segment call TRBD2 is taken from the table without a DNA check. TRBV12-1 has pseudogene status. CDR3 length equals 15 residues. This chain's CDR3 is CASSPEREFTDTQYF. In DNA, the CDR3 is TGTGCCAGCAGCCCGGAGCGGGAATTCACAGATACGCAGTATTTT.

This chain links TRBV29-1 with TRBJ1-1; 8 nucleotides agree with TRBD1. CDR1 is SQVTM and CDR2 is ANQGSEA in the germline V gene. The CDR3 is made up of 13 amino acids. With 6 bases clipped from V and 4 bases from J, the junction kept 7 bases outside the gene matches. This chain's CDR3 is CSVTPTGGTEAFF. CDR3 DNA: TGCAGCGTCACCCCTACAGGGGGCACTGAAGCTTTCTTT.

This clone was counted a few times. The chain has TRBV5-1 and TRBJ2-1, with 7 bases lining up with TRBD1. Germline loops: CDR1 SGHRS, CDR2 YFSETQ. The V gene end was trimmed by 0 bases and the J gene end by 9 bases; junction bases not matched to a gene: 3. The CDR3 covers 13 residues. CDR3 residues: CASSLGQGGEQFF. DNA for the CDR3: TGCGCCAGCAGCTTGGGACAGGGTGGTGAGCAGTTCTTC.

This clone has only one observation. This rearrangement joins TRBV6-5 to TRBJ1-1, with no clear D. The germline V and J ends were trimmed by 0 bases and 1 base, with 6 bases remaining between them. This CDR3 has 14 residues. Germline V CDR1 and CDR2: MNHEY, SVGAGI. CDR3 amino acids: CASSYSEGNTEAFF. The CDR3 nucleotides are TGTGCCAGCAGTTACTCTGAGGGGAACACTGAAGCTTTCTTT.

CDR3 in DNA: TGTGCCTTCTTAGCGGGGGCTAGCACAGATACGCAGTATTTT. Protein sequence: CAFLAGASTDTQYF. V gene TRBV30 combines with J gene TRBJ2-3, with 9 bases lining up with TRBD2. The CDR3 covers 14 residues. The J segment lost 0 bases and the V segment lost 7 bases, leaving 5 bases of the junction unmatched. Germline assignment: CDR1 GTSNPN and CDR2 SVGIG (reference sequence).

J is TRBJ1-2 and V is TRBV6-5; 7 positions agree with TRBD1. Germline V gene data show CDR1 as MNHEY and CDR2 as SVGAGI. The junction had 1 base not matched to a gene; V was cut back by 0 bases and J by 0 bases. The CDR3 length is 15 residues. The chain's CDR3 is CASSYSGTANYGYTF. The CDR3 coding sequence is TGTGCCAGCAGTTACTCCGGGACAGCTAACTATGGCTACACCTTC.

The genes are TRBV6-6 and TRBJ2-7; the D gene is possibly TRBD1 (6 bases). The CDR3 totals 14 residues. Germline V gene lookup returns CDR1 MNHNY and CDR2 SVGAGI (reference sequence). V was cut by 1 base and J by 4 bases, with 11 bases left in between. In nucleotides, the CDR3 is TGTGCCAGCAGTTACTTGGGCGGACAGTACGAGCAGTACTTC. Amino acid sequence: CASSYLGGQYEQYF.

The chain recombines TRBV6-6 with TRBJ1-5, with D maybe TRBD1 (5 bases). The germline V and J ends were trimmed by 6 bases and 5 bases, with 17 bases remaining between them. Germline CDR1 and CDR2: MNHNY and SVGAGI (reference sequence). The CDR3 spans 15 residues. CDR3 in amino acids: CASSNTRRGDQPQHF. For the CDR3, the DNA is TGTGCCAGCAGCAACACCCGGCGAGGGGATCAGCCCCAGCATTTT.

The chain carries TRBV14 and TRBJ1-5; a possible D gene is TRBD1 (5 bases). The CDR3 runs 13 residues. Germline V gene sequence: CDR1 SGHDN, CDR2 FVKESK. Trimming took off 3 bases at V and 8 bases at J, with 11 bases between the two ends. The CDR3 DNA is TGTGCCAGCAGCCAGGGACGTACTGAGCCCCAGCATTTT. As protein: CASSQGRTEPQHF.

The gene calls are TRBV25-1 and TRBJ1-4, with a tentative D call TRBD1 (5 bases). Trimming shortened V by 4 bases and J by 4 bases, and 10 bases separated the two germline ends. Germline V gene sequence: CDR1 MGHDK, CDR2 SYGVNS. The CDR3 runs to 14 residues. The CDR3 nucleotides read TGTGCCAGCAGTGGGGCCGGGGGTAATGAAAAACTGTTTTTT. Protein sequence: CASSGAGGNEKLFF.

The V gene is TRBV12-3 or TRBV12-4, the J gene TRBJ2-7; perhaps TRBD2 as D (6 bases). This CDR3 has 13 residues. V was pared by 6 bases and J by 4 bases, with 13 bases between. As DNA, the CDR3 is TGTGCCAGCAGCCGGACTATCGAATACGAGCAGTACTTC. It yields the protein CASSRTIEYEQYF.

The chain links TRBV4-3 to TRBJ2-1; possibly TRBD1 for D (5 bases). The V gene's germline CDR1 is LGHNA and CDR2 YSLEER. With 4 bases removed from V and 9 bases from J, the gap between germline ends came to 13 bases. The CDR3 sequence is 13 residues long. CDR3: CASSPGLVGEQFF. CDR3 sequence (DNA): TGCGCCAGCAGCCCAGGGCTGGTAGGTGAGCAGTTCTTC.

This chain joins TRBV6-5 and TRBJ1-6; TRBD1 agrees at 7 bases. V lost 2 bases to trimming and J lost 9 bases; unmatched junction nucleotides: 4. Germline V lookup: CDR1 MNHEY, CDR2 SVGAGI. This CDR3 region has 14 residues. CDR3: CASSYRDSGSPLHF. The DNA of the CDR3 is TGTGCCAGCAGTTACAGGGACAGTGGTTCACCCCTCCACTTT.